A selection of T cell receptor beta chains follows, all from one sample in a study of blood T cells in healthy people across ages. TCRdb passed the 5' RACE reads through MiXCR, listing each CDR3 protein once. The data show 700,000 to 850,000 distinct CDR3 sequences, roughly 50% seen once. The specimen sequenced was blood. Source of these receptors: an elderly man in good health. The CDR3 runs from the conserved cysteine through the conserved F or W. The order of the fields is CDR3 length, clone size, J gene, D gene, V gene, CDR3 DNA, CDR3 protein. D genes are given only for firm matches. The size field is filled for only some rows; it gives once, few, many or a size class.

15,NA,TRBJ1-2,TRBD1,TRBV3-1,TGTGCCAGCAGCCATCCCGGGACAGGGATTGGTGGCTACACCTTC,CASSHPGTGIGGYTF
16,few,TRBJ2-6,NA,TRBV6-1,TGTGCCAGCAGTGCCCTCGGCGCCTCTGGGGCCAACGTCCTGACTTTC,CASSALGASGANVLTF
15,once,TRBJ2-1,NA,TRBV7-2,TGTGCCAGCGAGGGGGGCTCGATCAGCTACAATGAGCAGTTCTTC,CASEGGSISYNEQFF
14,NA,TRBJ2-7,NA,TRBV4-1,TGCGCCAGCAGCCCGGGCCCAAGCCAGTACGAGCAGTACTTC,CASSPGPSQYEQYF
13,NA,TRBJ2-7,NA,TRBV10-1,TGCGCCAGCAGTGAAGCCCTATACTACGAGCAGTACTTC,CASSEALYYEQYF
13,NA,TRBJ2-1,NA,TRBV10-3,TGTGCCAACCCTGTCAGGGCCAACAATGAGCAGTTCTTC,CANPVRANNEQFF
13,NA,TRBJ2-3,NA,TRBV28,TGTGCCAGCAGTGTAGCTTCCCCCGCAAACGCGTATTTT,CASSVASPANAYF
13,NA,TRBJ1-2,NA,TRBV4-3,TGCGCCAGCAGCCAAGATGCAGGTCAAGGCTACACCTTC,CASSQDAGQGYTF
12,few,TRBJ1-2,NA,TRBV5-5,TGTGCCAGCAGCTTGCCGTTCGGAGGCTACACCTTC,CASSLPFGGYTF
16,NA,TRBJ2-1,NA,TRBV7-9,TGTGCCAGCAGCTTAAAGGCGGGGCCCAATGTAGATGAGCAGTTCTTC,CASSLKAGPNVDEQFF
16,many,TRBJ2-1,NA,TRBV3-1,TGTGCCAGCGGCACAAGGGCTTGGAGCTCCTACAATGAGCAGTTCTTC,CASGTRAWSSYNEQFF
16,NA,TRBJ2-7,NA,TRBV10-3,TGTGCCATCAGACCTAACGTGGGGGGACCAATCTACGAGCAGTACTTC,CAIRPNVGGPIYEQYF
15,NA,TRBJ2-7,TRBD1,TRBV5-1,TGCGCCAGCAGCTCCCCGGACAGGGGAACCTACGAGCAGTACTTC,CASSSPDRGTYEQYF
14,NA,TRBJ1-6,NA,TRBV15,TGTGCCACCAGCAGAGAAGAGTTTCGATCACCCCTCCACTTT,CATSREEFRSPLHF
15,NA,TRBJ2-1,NA,TRBV12-5,TGTGCTAGTGGTCGTGGGTCGGGTGGTACAAATGAGCAGTTCTTC,CASGRGSGGTNEQFF
13,NA,TRBJ2-7,TRBD2,TRBV7-6,TGTGCCAGCAGCTTATATAGCGGGAAAGAGCAGTACTTC,CASSLYSGKEQYF
16,NA,TRBJ2-1,TRBD2,TRBV30,TGTGCCTGGAGAGAGCTAGCGGGTAAGGATTACAATGAGCAGTTCTTC,CAWRELAGKDYNEQFF
14,NA,TRBJ2-7,NA,TRBV29-1,TGCAGCGCCCGCGGACAGAGTAAACCCTACGAGCAGTACTTC,CSARGQSKPYEQYF
14,NA,TRBJ1-6,TRBD1,TRBV10-3,TGTGCCATCAGTCCGGACAGGGGTAATTCACCCCTCCACTTT,CAISPDRGNSPLHF
16,NA,TRBJ2-5,TRBD2,TRBV7-9,TGTGCCAGCAGCTCCCTTAGCGGGAGGGCCTTGGAGACCCAGTACTTC,CASSSLSGRALETQYF
16,few,TRBJ2-7,NA,TRBV6-5,TGTGCCAGCAGCGGGGGACCGGGACTGAACCCAGGGGAGCAGTACTTC,CASSGGPGLNPGEQYF
12,NA,TRBJ1-1,NA,TRBV7-2,TGTGCCAGCAGCTTTAGTCGACGTGGAGCTTTCTTT,CASSFSRRGAFF
18,NA,TRBJ2-3,TRBD2,TRBV5-1,TGCGCCAGCAGCCCCCCTGCTGGCGGGAGGCCACCCACAGATACGCAGTATTTT,CASSPPAGGRPPTDTQYF